Following are 9 T cell receptor beta chains from one sample sequenced in a study of control samples from healthy donors and cancer patients (dated by TCRdb to about 2020). The method was the immunoSEQ multiplex PCR assay. As stored in TCRdb, this immuneACCESS dataset retains in-frame rearrangements with V and J assigned. A fraction of the clones does not appear; measured against another copy, unresolved V genes explain less than half of the discrepancy, and the remainder lacks a known reason. Present in this sample are approximately 92,000 clones, approximately 93% of which were seen just once. The ten largest clonotypes hold about 1.5% of the sample. The source material was blood. All receptors come from a woman aged 25 to 39 in good health.

CDR3 protein: CASSQDLRTENSPLHF. The CDR3 DNA reads TGCGCCAGCAGCCAAGATCTACGGACAGAAAATTCACCCCTCCACTTT. The J gene is TRBJ1-6, the V gene TRBV4-1, with D possibly being TRBD1 (6 bases). The V gene lost 0 bases and the J gene lost 7 bases, with 13 bases spanning the gap. CDR3 length equals 16 residues. Germline V gene lookup returns CDR1 MGHRA and CDR2 YSYEKL.

The rearrangement links TRBV12-3 or TRBV12-4 to TRBJ2-1; D uncertain. V was trimmed by 3 bases and J by 9 bases, leaving 6 bases between them. This CDR3 region has 11 residues. In DNA, the CDR3 is TGTGCCAGCAGTTTGGGCGGTGAGCAGTTCTTC. It codes for CASSLGGEQFF.

This clone occurred once. The J gene is TRBJ1-3, the V gene TRBV7-8; 7 bases agree with TRBD1. CDR1 is SGHVS and CDR2 is FQNEAQ in the germline V gene. The CDR3 runs 18 residues. The V and J ends lost 3 bases and 0 bases, in that order; junction bases with no gene match: 11. CDR3 loop: CASSLGEESGGSGNTIYF. In DNA form, the CDR3 reads TGTGCCAGCAGCTTGGGAGAAGAGTCAGGGGGCTCTGGAAACACCATATATTTT.

V usage is TRBV18 and J usage is TRBJ1-1, with D possibly being TRBD1 (5 bases). The V end lost 3 bases, the J end lost 5 bases, and 22 bases lay between the germline ends. Germline V gene data show CDR1 as KGHSH and CDR2 as LQKENI. CDR3 length: 17 residues. CDR3 loop: CASSPNRDGSKRTEAFF. DNA for the CDR3: TGTGCCAGCTCACCGAATAGGGACGGGAGCAAGAGGACTGAAGCTTTCTTT.

This chain uses TRBV11-2 with TRBJ1-2; 7 bases match TRBD1. The V and J ends lost 4 bases and 4 bases, in that order; junction bases with no gene match: 9. The CDR3 spans 15 residues. Germline V gives CDR1 SGHAT, CDR2 FQNNGV. CDR3: CASSSYRDSIYGYTF. The CDR3, as DNA: TGTGCCAGCAGCTCGTACCGGGACAGCATCTATGGCTACACCTTC.

In DNA, the CDR3 is TGCAGTGCTAGGGACAGCTACGCGTTCTTC. Translated: CSARDSYAFF. The chain has TRBV20-1 and TRBJ2-1, with D tentatively TRBD1 (6 bases). The V and J ends lost 3 bases and 15 bases respectively, with 12 bases between them. The CDR3 has 10 residues. Per germline, CDR1 DFQATT and CDR2 SNEGSKA (reference sequence).

In this sample, this clone turned up once. The chain has TRBV7-9 and TRBJ2-1; a weak D match, TRBD1 (7 bases). Germline V gene sequence: CDR1 SEHNR, CDR2 FQNEAQ (reference sequence). V lost 0 bases, J lost 13 bases, and 13 bases lay in between. The CDR3 has 13 residues. DNA for the CDR3: TGTGCCAGCAGCTTAGCGTTGCGGGACAGCCAGTTCTTC. Translation gives CASSLALRDSQFF. Filled out from reference TRBV7-9 and TRBJ2-1, the complete variable domain reads DTGVSQNPRHKITKRGQNVTFRCDPISEHNRLYWYRQTLGQGPEFLTYFQNEAQLEKSRLLSDRFSAERPKGSFSTLEIQRTEQGDSAMYLCASSLALRDSQFFGPGTRLTVL.

V usage is TRBV19 and J usage is TRBJ2-5; possibly TRBD2 for D (6 bases). In germline, CDR1 is LNHDA, CDR2 SQIVND (reference sequence). V gave up 5 bases and J gave up 5 bases, with 9 bases separating them. The length of the CDR3 is 12 residues. Here the CDR3 reads CASSVEGETQYF. The CDR3 DNA follows: TGTGCCAGTAGTGTGGAGGGCGAGACCCAGTACTTC. Looking up the rest from reference TRBV19 and TRBJ2-5 gives the full variable domain: DGGITQSPKYLFRKEGQNVTLSCEQNLNHDAMYWYRQDPGQGLRLIYYSQIVNDFQKGDIAEGYSVSREKKESFPLTVTSAQKNPTAFYLCASSVEGETQYFGPGTRLLVL.

This clone appeared once. CDR3 amino acids: CASSYQGASEKLFF. In nucleotides, the CDR3 is TGTGCCAGCAGCTATCAGGGGGCGAGTGAAAAACTGTTTTTT. The V and J genes are TRBV11-2 and TRBJ1-4, with 8 positions matching TRBD1. V shed 4 bases, J shed 7 bases, and the junction held 5 bases outside the gene matches. This CDR3 contains 14 residues. The V gene's germline CDR1 is SGHAT and CDR2 FQNNGV.